This T cell receptor (beta chain) was obtained from a study of cytomegalovirus exposure and HLA in healthy donors (dated by TCRdb to 2017 to 2019). A note on the overall study: In an earlier analysis of 450 to 750 of the donors, around 300 Gb of sequence data and 90 million to 120 million unique TCR beta sequences from 180 million or so T cells were reported. Approximately 300 gigabases of sequencing data and approximately 85 million unique TCR sequences were included in an early release covering under 650 HLA-typed donors. The genetic ancestry cluster associated with self-reported Caucasian donors included around four fifths of the 398 genotyped donors. The study was designed to test whether signatures of past pathogen exposure could be identified by cataloging public T cell receptors. The study used immunosequencing to profile the T cell repertoires of approximately 630 subjects and linked those repertoires to cytomegalovirus serostatus. A separate validation cohort of over a hundred different subjects was used in addition to the 666-subject first cohort. The study combined high-throughput TCR immunosequencing, statistical association of individual TCRs with disease status, and machine learning to predict cytomegalovirus infection status. A later analysis re-examined previously published TCR beta repertoires from hundreds of donors and added high-resolution HLA genotyping to investigate patterns of TCR occurrence. Rather than using new phenotypic data, the later analysis identified candidate immune exposures from TCR beta sequences and from how often those sequences occurred across donors. An earlier analysis of approximately 500 of the donors applied high-throughput TCR beta sequencing to assess whether each TCR beta V gene segment acted as functional or pseudogenic. Donor age, sex, ethnicity and CMV serostatus were compiled alongside the repertoire data. A later genetic analysis took genome-wide SNP genotypes for 398 of the 666 donors and used that subset as a discovery cohort. All discovery cohort repertoires had been generated using a single sequencing platform. HLA typing covered class I and class II loci at four-digit resolution. Typing coverage varied by locus: about 629-640 donors for A, B, C, DRB1 and DQB1; 500 to 550 for DQA1; about 570 for DPA1; 450 to 480 for DPB1. Because of strong linkage in the cohort, four or five DR-DQ haplotypes were treated as single units for association and clustering. Among about 400 genotyped donors of the cohort, an average of about 220,000 unique TCR beta nucleotide sequences was sequenced per donor, of which about 19% were non-productive.

The library was produced with the immunoSEQ multiplex PCR assay. For the multiplex PCR, a mixture combining 60 forward primers for TCR Vbeta segments and 13 reverse primers for TCR Jbeta segments was used. A multiplex PCR assay on genomic DNA amplified the CDR3 region of rearranged TCR beta genes. Amplified TCR beta libraries were sequenced as 87-base-pair reads on the Illumina HiSeq System. The study's own analysis went as follows. Across the roughly 600 repertoires, a later analysis counted 60 million to 90 million unique TCR beta chains, approximately 10 million of which were shared by at least two donors. Raw reads were error-corrected and collapsed into unique sequences with a nearest-neighbor algorithm that merged closely related sequences to remove PCR and sequencing errors. V, D and J gene segments were assigned by aligning CDR3 sequences to IMGT reference sequences. Each retained sequence needed at least a six-nucleotide match to both a V gene segment and a J gene segment. A rearrangement counted as productive if the CDR3 had no stop codons and remained in frame with V and J, and every other rearrangement counted as non-productive. CDR3 was defined according to IMGT convention as the region running from the second conserved V-encoded cysteine to the conserved J-encoded phenylalanine. In an earlier analysis of around 640 of the donors, sequences lacking an unambiguous match to a single V gene segment were excluded. In an earlier analysis of about 590 of the donors, a V segment was called functional when productive rearrangements were above 56.7%, and segregating when the standard deviation between donors exceeded 5%. To diagnose cytomegalovirus status from the catalog of TCR beta chain sequences, a statistical classification framework was built. In a later analysis, TCR nucleotide sequences were compared against IMGT/GENE-DB human TR gene sequences so that V and J genes could be assigned. The TCRdist pipeline was used in a later analysis to assign CDR3 sequences and most-parsimonious VDJ recombination scenarios. In a later analysis, each TCR beta chain was defined by its CDR3 amino acid sequence together with its V-gene family, and reads without a unique V-gene family were excluded. A later analysis removed several hundred highly shared, low-generation-probability nucleotide sequences to deal with suspected cross-contamination and a sequencing artifact. In a later analysis, a clonal expansion index was calculated for each public chain from normalized within-repertoire ranks of inferred template counts. Generation probabilities in a later analysis came from a VDJ recombination model fitted to out-of-frame rearrangements, and those results were checked against IGoR. A later analysis scored TCR-TCR, TCR-HLA and TCR-CMV co-occurrence with hypergeometric tests, applying a repertoire-size bias correction to TCR pairs. In a later analysis, false discovery rates were estimated by permuting HLA or CMV assignments 20 times. In a later analysis, co-occurring TCRs were grouped with DBSCAN, and TCRdist sequence similarity was added when clustering was performed within HLA-allele-positive subsets. Co-occurrence clustering excluded repertoires with fewer than 30,000 or more than 120,000 public chains, plus five with anomalous nucleotide sharing. As stored in TCRdb, this immuneACCESS dataset retains in-frame rearrangements with V and J assigned. A fraction of the clones does not appear; measured against another copy, unresolved V genes explain less than half of the discrepancy, and the remainder lacks a known reason. From that table come the V and J calls and clone size; the DNA was used to work out D and trimming. A total of 95,000 to 130,000 clones appear in this sample, around three quarters of them only once. The top ten hold approximately 4.3% of the sample.

Study-wide findings and limitations: A later analysis associated about 17,000 TCR beta sequences with specific HLA alleles at a false discovery rate of 0.05. In both the original and validation cohorts, the classifier was reported to diagnose cytomegalovirus status with high specificity and sensitivity. A further reported finding was that TCR beta sequences accurately predicted the HLA-A and HLA-B alleles for most subjects in the first cohort. Linkage disequilibrium might explain the correlated functional status among segregating V segments, but an unknown experimental factor could not be excluded. Immune exposure information for the cohort was limited to CMV serostatus. A later analysis found that TCR association rates varied across HLA loci, with DRB1 alleles showing the most associated TCRs and HLA-C alleles the fewest. In a later analysis, HLA-associated TCR beta chains showed more clonal expansion and lower generation probabilities than non-associated chains that were equally common. Roughly 17 rarely observed V segments, including chromosome 9 orphons, were excluded from the earlier analysis of just under 600 of the donors because counts were too low. According to a later analysis, most CMV-associated TCR beta chains appeared to be HLA-restricted, and the HLA associations seemed to be driven largely by CMV exposure. In a later analysis, several top co-occurrence clusters were reported to appear linked to parvovirus B19, influenza, CMV and Epstein-Barr virus. In an earlier analysis of a few hundred of the donors, most TCR beta V segments were observed in productive rearrangements about 87% or about 30% of the time, broadly matching IMGT annotations. The study listed 150 to 200 TCR beta chains as associated with cytomegalovirus. Compared with the 666-donor mean, donors in an Asian-associated ancestry cluster had fewer N-insertions in productive TCRs, according to a later genetic analysis. When HLA alleles, especially DR and DQ, strongly co-occurred, TCR associations were difficult to assign to individual alleles. The authors suggested that the approach could potentially be generalized to other disease states and immunological phenotypes. Because HLA typing was unavailable for some donors at each locus, only the typed subset was used in association tests. In this cohort, only TCR beta chains were sequenced, and detectable features were limited by the absence of alpha or paired-chain data. The sequencing pipeline was judged likely to have produced a cluster of highly shared sequence variants as a technical artifact. Some IMGT-functional V segments, including TRBV6-2 and TRBV6-3, could not be told apart with the 87-base-pair reads, so those segments were excluded. Roughly uniform sequencing depth across donors was assumed in presence/absence analyses, although this assumption may not hold. Across donors, most TCR sequences were observed very rarely, whereas some public TCRs were present in many individuals. A few of the identified cytomegalovirus-associated TCR beta chains were confirmed in vitro to be specific for cytomegalovirus antigens. V-gene and J-gene trimming of TCR beta chains was associated with a missense DCLRE1C variant in a later genetic analysis, and the association was replicated in an independent cohort.

The CDR3, cysteine through phenylalanine, is 15 amino acids long. Kept here is only the CDR3 DNA, which spans 45 bases and is read in frame from base 1. CDR1 and CDR2, looked up from the germline V gene (reference sequence), are LNHDA and SQIVND. Trimmed from V: 6 bases; trimmed from J: 2 bases; junction bases lacking a gene match: 5. The cohort was made up of 650 to 700 healthy bone marrow donors. At the time of sampling, all cohort members were nominally healthy, though unrecorded immune exposures were likely present. The donor was CMV seropositive and was included in the group of 250 to 300 seropositive cohort members. A peripheral blood sample was provided by each donor, and peripheral blood mononuclear cells were used for TCR beta sequencing. The Qiagen DNeasy Blood Extraction Kit was used to extract genomic DNA from the blood cell samples. For this clone: Its antigen is not yet known. No much larger clone exists at a distance of one base, and base qualities are not known.

The material sequenced was PBMCs. The sequence links TRBV19 to TRBJ2-7; 12 central nucleotides agree with TRBD2. This receptor was identified in a man under 40 in good health and CMV-seropositive. The nucleotide sequence is given as TGTGCCAGTAGAAAAGGACTAGCGGGAACCTACGAGCAGTACTTC. Its product reads: CASRKGLAGTYEQYF.